This T cell receptor (beta chain) derives from a study of shared clonotypes between healthy human individuals. Study in general: Every donor yielded three CD4 naive, three CD4 memory, two CD8 naive and one CD8 memory plate.

Genomic DNA (from each subset) was split evenly across several immunoSEQ plates. Some clones are missing from TCRdb's copy, which holds only in-frame ones; the method was immunoSEQ multiplex PCR. Found here are some 2.1 million clones, about 95% of them singletons; the top ten hold approximately 1.2%. CD45RO-negative, CCR7-selected cells formed the naive CD8 fraction, which excluded terminally differentiated effector memory CD45RA+ cells. Donors, without exception, were Caucasian adults residing in Nashville, Tennessee. Trimming removed 0 bases at V and 4 bases at J, with 7 bases between. The CDR3 has 13 residues. From germline, CDR1 is MNHNY and CDR2 SVGAGI (reference sequence).

The sequenced sample was naive CD8+ T cells sorted from blood. The source of this sequence is a young man in good health. This chain connects TRBV6-6 to TRBJ2-7; no clear D. CDR3 residues: CASSYSPTYEQYF. CDR3 coding DNA: TGTGCCAGCAGTTACTCCCCTACATACGAGCAGTACTTC.